This T cell receptor beta chain was found in a study of T cells in Graves' hyperthyroidism and ophthalmopathy. Amplification of TCR beta CDR3 regions used RNA as the template. Initially, a first-round RT-PCR of the TCR CDR3 employed the HTBI primer set. TCRdb passed the multiplex PCR reads through MiXCR, listing each CDR3 protein once. The sample consists of around 700,000 distinct CDR3 sequences, approximately 18% of them appearing once. The CDR3 covers 15 residues. Unmatched junction bases numbered 7, after V lost 0 bases and J lost 5 bases. Germline-derived CDR1 and CDR2 are SQVTM and ANQGSEA. Participants, patients aged 18 to 65, had newly diagnosed hyperthyroidism with a duration under 2 months. Exclusions: uncontrolled infection, other autoimmune disease, pregnancy, lactation. This clonotype was observed a handful of times.

This chain uses TRBV29-1 with TRBJ2-5; TRBD1 matches 9 bases. The sequence derives from a woman between 50 and 59 years old with Graves' hyperthyroidism that later progressed to Graves' ophthalmopathy. The sample was blood. Here the CDR3 DNA reads TGCAGCGTTGAAGAAGTACAGGGGGCACGCGAGACCCAGTACTTC. Translation: CSVEEVQGARETQYF.